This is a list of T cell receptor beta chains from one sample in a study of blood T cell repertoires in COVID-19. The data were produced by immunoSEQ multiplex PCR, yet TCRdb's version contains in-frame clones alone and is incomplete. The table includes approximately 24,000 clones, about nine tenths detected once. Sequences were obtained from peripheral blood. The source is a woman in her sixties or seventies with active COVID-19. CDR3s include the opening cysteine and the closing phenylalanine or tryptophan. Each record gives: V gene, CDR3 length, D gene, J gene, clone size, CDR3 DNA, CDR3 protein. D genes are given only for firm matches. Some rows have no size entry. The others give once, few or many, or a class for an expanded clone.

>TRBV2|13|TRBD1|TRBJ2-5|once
TGTGCCGCGTCGGGACAGGGGCGGGAGACCCAGTACTTC
CAASGQGRETQYF
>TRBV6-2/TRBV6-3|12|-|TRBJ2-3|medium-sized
TGTGCCAGCAGTTATACTAGCGATACGCAGTATTTT
CASSYTSDTQYF
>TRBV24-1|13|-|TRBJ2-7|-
TGTGCCACCAGTGATGGTCGAACGGGGGTCGAATACTTC
CATSDGRTGVEYF
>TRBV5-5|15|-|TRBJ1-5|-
TGTGCCAGCAGCAACAAGGGGTCCCCTAATCAGCCCCAGCATTTT
CASSNKGSPNQPQHF
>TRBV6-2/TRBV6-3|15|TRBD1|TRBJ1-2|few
TGTGCCAGCAGTTACTCGACAGGGGTGGTCTATGGCTACACCTTC
CASSYSTGVVYGYTF
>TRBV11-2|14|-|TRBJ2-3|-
TGTGCCAGCAGCTTAGAGCCTAATTCCGATACGCAGTATTTT
CASSLEPNSDTQYF
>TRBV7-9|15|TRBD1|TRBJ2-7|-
TGTGCCAGCAGCGAAACGTCGACAGGGTCCTACGAGCAGTACTTC
CASSETSTGSYEQYF
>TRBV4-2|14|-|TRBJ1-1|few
TGTGCCAGCAGCCACAGGTCCATGAACACTGAAGCTTTCTTT
CASSHRSMNTEAFF
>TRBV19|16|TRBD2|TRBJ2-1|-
TGTGCCAGTAGGCGGGGCGGGACTAGCGGGGTTTATGAGCAGTTCTTC
CASRRGGTSGVYEQFF
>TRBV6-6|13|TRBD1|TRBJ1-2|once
TGTGCCAGCAGTTACTTGCAGGGGGCTGGCTACACCTTC
CASSYLQGAGYTF
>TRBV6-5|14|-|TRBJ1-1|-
TGTGCCAGCAGCCCCCCGGGGGGGGCGGGCGGGGCTTTCTTT
CASSPPGGAGGAFF
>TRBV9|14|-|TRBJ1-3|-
TGTGCCAGCAGCGTAGTCGGCTCTGGAAACACCATATATTTT
CASSVVGSGNTIYF
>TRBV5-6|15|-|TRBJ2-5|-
TGTGCCAGCAGCTTTTGGGGCCGGATCCAAGAGACCCAGTACTTC
CASSFWGRIQETQYF
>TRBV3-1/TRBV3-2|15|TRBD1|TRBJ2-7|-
TGTGCCAGCAGCCAACCGGGACAGGGAACCTACGAGCAGTACTTC
CASSQPGQGTYEQYF
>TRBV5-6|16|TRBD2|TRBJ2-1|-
TGTGCCAGCAGCTTTTACGAGCGGGGGCACTACAATGAGCAGTTCTTC
CASSFYERGHYNEQFF
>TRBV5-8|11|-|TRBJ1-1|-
TGTGCCAGCAGCCTCTACTCTGAAGCTTTCTTT
CASSLYSEAFF
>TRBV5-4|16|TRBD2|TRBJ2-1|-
TGTGCCAGCAGCTCTTTAGCGGGGGGCTGGAACAATGAGCAGTTCTTC
CASSSLAGGWNNEQFF
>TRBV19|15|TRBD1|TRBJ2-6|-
TGTGCCAGTAGCCAACAGGGGGAGTGGGCCAACGTCCTGACTTTC
CASSQQGEWANVLTF
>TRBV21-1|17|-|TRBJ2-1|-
TGTGCCAGCAGCAAGGCGGCCGGGACAAGCTCCTACAATGAGCAGTTCTTC
CASSKAAGTSSYNEQFF
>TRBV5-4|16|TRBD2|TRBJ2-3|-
TGTGCCAGCAGCTCCGCACTAGCGGAGGGGACAGATACGCAGTATTTT
CASSSALAEGTDTQYF
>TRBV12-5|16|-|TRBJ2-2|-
TGTGCTAGTGGTTTGGTACTCGGCAGGCCCACCGGGGAGCTGTTTTTT
CASGLVLGRPTGELFF
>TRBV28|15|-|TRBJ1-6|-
TGTGCCAGCGTCTCTCCGGGGACCTATAATTCACCCCTCCACTTT
CASVSPGTYNSPLHF
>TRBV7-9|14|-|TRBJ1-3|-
TGTGCCAGCAGCTTGGGCGGGGCTGGAAACACCATATATTTT
CASSLGGAGNTIYF
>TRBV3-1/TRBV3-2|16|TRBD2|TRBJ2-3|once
TGTGCCAGCAGCCAGTGGACTAGCGTAGGCACAGATACGCAGTATTTT
CASSQWTSVGTDTQYF
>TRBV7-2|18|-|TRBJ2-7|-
TGTGCCAGCAGCTTAGCGCTAAGTGGGGGGGCCAATTACTACGAGCAGTACTTC
CASSLALSGGANYYEQYF
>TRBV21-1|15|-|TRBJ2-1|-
TGTGCCAGCAGGACACGAGCGGGGGGCGGGAATGAGCAGTTCTTC
CASRTRAGGGNEQFF
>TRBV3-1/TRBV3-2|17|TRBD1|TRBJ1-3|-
TGTGCCAGCAGCCAAGGACCGACAGGGACCTCTGGAAACACCATATATTTT
CASSQGPTGTSGNTIYF
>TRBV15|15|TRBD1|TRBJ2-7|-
TGTGCCACCAGCAGATCGATCTCGACAGGGGACGAGCAGTACTTC
CATSRSISTGDEQYF
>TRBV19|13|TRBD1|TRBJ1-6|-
TGTGCCACCACAGGGGGGGACGATTCACCCCTCCACTTT
CATTGGDDSPLHF
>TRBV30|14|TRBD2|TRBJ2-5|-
TGTGCCTGGAGATGGCTAGCGGGGCGGGAGACCCAGTACTTC
CAWRWLAGRETQYF
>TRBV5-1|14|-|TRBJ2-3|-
TGCGCCAGCAGCTTGGGACAACCCACAGATACGCAGTATTTT
CASSLGQPTDTQYF
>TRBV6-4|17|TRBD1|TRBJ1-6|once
TGTGCCTTTCCGGGACAGGGCGTTTCCCCTTATAATTCACCCCTCCACTTT
CAFPGQGVSPYNSPLHF
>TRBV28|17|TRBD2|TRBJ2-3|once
TGTGCCAGCAGTCCTAGCGGGGGGGCCTCTGTCACAGATACGCAGTATTTT
CASSPSGGASVTDTQYF
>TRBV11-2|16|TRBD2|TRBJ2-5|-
TGTGCCAGCAGCTTAGATCCCCTAGCGGTCCAAGAGACCCAGTACTTC
CASSLDPLAVQETQYF
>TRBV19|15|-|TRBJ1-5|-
TGTGCCAGTAGTATAGCAAGTAGGGGAAATCAGCCCCAGCATTTT
CASSIASRGNQPQHF
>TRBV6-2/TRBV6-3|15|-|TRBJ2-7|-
TGTGCCAGCAGTTACTTGTTGGGAGGTACCTACGAGCAGTACTTC
CASSYLLGGTYEQYF
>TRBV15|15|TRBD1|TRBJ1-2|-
TGTGCCACCAGCCCCCGACAGGGGAGGATATTTGGCTACACCTTC
CATSPRQGRIFGYTF
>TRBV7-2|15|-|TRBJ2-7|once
TGTGCCAGCAGACCCACGGTGGGGGGCTCCTACGAGCAGTACTTC
CASRPTVGGSYEQYF
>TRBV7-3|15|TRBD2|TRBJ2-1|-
TGTGCCAGCAGCCCGGGGACTAGCGGCGACAATGAGCAGTTCTTC
CASSPGTSGDNEQFF
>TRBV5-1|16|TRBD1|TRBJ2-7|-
TGCGCCAGCAGCTTGGCCGAGACAGGGTCTTCCTCCGAGCAGTACTTC
CASSLAETGSSSEQYF
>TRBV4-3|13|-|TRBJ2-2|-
TGCGCCAGCAGCCGCGATGTGGCCGGGGAGCTGTTTTTT
CASSRDVAGELFF
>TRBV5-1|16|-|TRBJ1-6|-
TGCGCCAGCAGCTTGGTTCCAGATCCCGGGAAATCACCCCTCCACTTT
CASSLVPDPGKSPLHF
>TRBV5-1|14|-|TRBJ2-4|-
TGCGCCAGCAGCTCAACGGGGGGCGTAAACATTCAGTACTTC
CASSSTGGVNIQYF
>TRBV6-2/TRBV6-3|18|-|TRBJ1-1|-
TGTGCCAGCAGTTCTGGCTTTGCAGGGTTGGCCTTGGGCACTGAAGCTTTCTTT
CASSSGFAGLALGTEAFF
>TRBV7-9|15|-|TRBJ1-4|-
TGTGCCAGCAGCTTAATCAGGGTCGGGGGTGAAAAACTGTTTTTT
CASSLIRVGGEKLFF
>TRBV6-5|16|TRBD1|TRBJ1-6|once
TGTGCCAGCAGTTACTCGGAGAGGGGGCAGGGTTCACCCCTCCACTTT
CASSYSERGQGSPLHF
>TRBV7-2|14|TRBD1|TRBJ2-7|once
TGTGCCAGCAGCGGGGGACAGGGGGCGCGCGAGCAGTACTTC
CASSGGQGAREQYF
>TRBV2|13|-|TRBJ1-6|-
TGTGCCAGCATTCAGGGTCGCAATTCACCCCTCCACTTT
CASIQGRNSPLHF
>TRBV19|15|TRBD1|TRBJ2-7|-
TGTGCCAGTAGTATCCCCCCGAGGGGGCACGACGAGCAGTACTTC
CASSIPPRGHDEQYF
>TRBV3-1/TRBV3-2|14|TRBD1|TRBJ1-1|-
TGTGCCAGCAGCCTAGGGACAGGAAACACTGAAGCTTTCTTT
CASSLGTGNTEAFF
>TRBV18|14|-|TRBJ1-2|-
TGTGCCAGCTCACCACCGAGGGAAAACTATGGCTACACCTTC
CASSPPRENYGYTF
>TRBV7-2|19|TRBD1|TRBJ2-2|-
TGTGCCAGCAGCTTAAAGAGTATCCGGGACAGGGTGAACACCGGGGAGCTGTTTTTT
CASSLKSIRDRVNTGELFF
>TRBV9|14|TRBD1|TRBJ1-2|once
TGTGCCAGCAGCCCCCGGGACAGTAACTATGGCTACACCTTC
CASSPRDSNYGYTF
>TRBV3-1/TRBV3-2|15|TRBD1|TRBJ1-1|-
TGTGCCAGCAGCCAAGGAGAGGGGGCGGATACTGAAGCTTTCTTT
CASSQGEGADTEAFF
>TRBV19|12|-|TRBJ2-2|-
TGTGCCAGTAGTCAGGGAACCGGGGAGCTGTTTTTT
CASSQGTGELFF
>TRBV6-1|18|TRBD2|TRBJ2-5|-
TGTGCCAGCAGTGAAGATGTAGGACTAGCGGGGGGGCGGGAGACCCAGTACTTC
CASSEDVGLAGGRETQYF
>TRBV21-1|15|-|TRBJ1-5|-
TGTGCCAGTTCTCAGGGATGGGGCTACAATCAGCCCCAGCATTTT
CASSQGWGYNQPQHF
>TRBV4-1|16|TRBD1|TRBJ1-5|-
TGCGCCAGCAGCCAAGAGGGGGACAGGGTCAATCAGCCCCAGCATTTT
CASSQEGDRVNQPQHF